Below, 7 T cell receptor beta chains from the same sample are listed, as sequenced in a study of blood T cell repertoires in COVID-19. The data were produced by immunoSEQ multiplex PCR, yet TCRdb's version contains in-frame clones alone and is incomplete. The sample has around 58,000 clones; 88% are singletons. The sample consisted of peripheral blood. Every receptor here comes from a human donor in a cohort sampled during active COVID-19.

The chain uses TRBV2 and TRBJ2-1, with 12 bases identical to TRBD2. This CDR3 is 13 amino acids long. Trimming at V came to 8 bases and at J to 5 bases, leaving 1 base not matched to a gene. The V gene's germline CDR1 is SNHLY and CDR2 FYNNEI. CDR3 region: CASGLAGNNEQFF. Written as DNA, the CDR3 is TGTGCCAGCGGACTAGCGGGGAACAATGAGCAGTTCTTC.

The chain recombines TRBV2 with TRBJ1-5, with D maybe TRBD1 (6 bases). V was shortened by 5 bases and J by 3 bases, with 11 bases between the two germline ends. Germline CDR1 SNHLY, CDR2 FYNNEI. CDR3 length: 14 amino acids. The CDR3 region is CASSYRASNQPQHF. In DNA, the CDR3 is TGTGCCAGCAGTTACAGGGCTTCCAATCAGCCCCAGCATTTT.

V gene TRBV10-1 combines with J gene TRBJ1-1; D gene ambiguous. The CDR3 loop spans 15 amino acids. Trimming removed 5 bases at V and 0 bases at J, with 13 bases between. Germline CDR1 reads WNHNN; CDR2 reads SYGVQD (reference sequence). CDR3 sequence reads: CASSMDSGMNTEAFF. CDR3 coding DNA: TGCGCCAGCAGTATGGACTCCGGAATGAACACTGAAGCTTTCTTT.

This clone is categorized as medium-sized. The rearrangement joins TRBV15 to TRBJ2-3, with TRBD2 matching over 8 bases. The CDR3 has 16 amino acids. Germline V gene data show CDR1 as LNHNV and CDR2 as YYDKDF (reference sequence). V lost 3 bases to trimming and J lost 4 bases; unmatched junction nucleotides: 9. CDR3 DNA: TGTGCCACCAGCAGTAGCACGGGGGGGCCGTCAGATACGCAGTATTTT. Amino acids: CATSSSTGGPSDTQYF.

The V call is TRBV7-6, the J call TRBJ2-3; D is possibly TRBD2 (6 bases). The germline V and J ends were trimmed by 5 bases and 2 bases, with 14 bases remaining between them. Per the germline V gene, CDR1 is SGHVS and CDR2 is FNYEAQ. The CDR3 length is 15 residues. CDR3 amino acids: CASSPVGGSTDTQYF. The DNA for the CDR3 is TGTGCCAGCAGCCCCGTCGGGGGATCCACAGATACGCAGTATTTT.

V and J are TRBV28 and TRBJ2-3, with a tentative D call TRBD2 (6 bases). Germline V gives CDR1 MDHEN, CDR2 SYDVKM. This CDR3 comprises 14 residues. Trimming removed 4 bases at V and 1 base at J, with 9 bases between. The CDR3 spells CASSWDSGTDTQYF. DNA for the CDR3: TGTGCCAGCAGTTGGGACTCAGGCACAGATACGCAGTATTTT.

CDR3 bases: TGCGCCAACCCCCAGCAGGTTCTGACCCGGGATACGCAGTATTTT. The encoded protein is CANPQQVLTRDTQYF. The chain is built from TRBV10-1 and TRBJ2-3; D gene ambiguous. V lost 10 bases, J lost 6 bases, and 23 bases lay in between. CDR1 is WNHNN and CDR2 is SYGVQD in the germline V gene (reference sequence). The CDR3 has 15 residues.